Below, 25 T cell receptor beta chains from the same sample are listed, as sequenced in a study of CD8 T cells in ankylosing spondylitis. TCRdb fed the 5' RACE reads into MiXCR, producing one record per CDR3 protein. The sample carries roughly 230,000 distinct CDR3 sequences, under 20% recorded once. The sample comprised blood, either unsorted or a sorted T cell fraction (not recorded which). Receptor source: a male donor with ankylosing spondylitis or in good health (not recorded which).

The genes are TRBV27 and TRBJ2-7; TRBD2 aligns across 12 bases. Germline V gene lookup returns CDR1 MNHEY and CDR2 SMNVEV (reference sequence). There are 16 residues in the CDR3. The J segment lost 4 bases and the V segment lost 1 base, leaving 5 bases of the junction unmatched. CDR3 loop: CASSLFPGTSGYEQYF. The CDR3 DNA sequence: TGTGCCAGCAGTTTATTTCCCGGGACTAGCGGGTACGAGCAGTACTTC.

This clonotype was seen a handful of times. The V and J genes are TRBV20-1 and TRBJ2-7; TRBD1 is a possible D gene (6 bases). The CDR3 spans 13 residues. The germline V gene encodes CDR1 DFQATT and CDR2 SNEGSKA (reference sequence). Trimming took 3 bases from V and 3 from J, leaving 12 bases between them. CDR3 sequence (DNA): TGCAGTGCTAGCCAACAGGGAGACTACGAGCAGTACTTC. Translating it yields CSASQQGDYEQYF.

This clonotype was counted only a few times. The rearrangement joins TRBV15 to TRBJ2-5, with a possible D match to TRBD1 (6 bases). Germline lookup yields CDR1 LNHNV and CDR2 YYDKDF (reference sequence). V gave up 0 bases and J gave up 1 base, with 6 bases separating them. This CDR3 comprises 14 residues. This CDR3 reads CATSREDSQETQYF. In DNA, the CDR3 is TGTGCCACCAGCAGAGAGGACAGCCAAGAGACCCAGTACTTC. The whole variable domain, filled in from reference TRBV15 and TRBJ2-5, reads DAMVIQNPRYQVTQFGKPVTLSCSQTLNHNVMYWYQQKSSQAPKLLFHYYDKDFNNEADTPDNFQSRRPNTSFCFLDIRSPGLGDTAMYLCATSREDSQETQYFGPGTRLLVL.

V usage is TRBV6-1 and J usage is TRBJ1-6; 7 nucleotides align to TRBD1. CDR3 length equals 16 residues. CDR1 MNHNS and CDR2 SASEGT come from the germline V gene. After removal of 4 bases from V and 0 bases from J, the junction contained 3 bases not matched to a gene. CDR3 in DNA: TGTGCCAGCAGTGGGACAGGATTCTCCTATAATTCACCCCTCCACTTT. Translated, it gives CASSGTGFSYNSPLHF.

The chain carries TRBV28 and TRBJ2-2; TRBD1 aligns across 10 bases. CDR1 MDHEN and CDR2 SYDVKM come from the germline V gene. The CDR3 totals 17 residues. Germline trimming cut 5 bases from V and 4 bases from J; bases unmatched to any gene: 10. In nucleotides, the CDR3 is TGTGCCAGCAGTAGGATCCGGGACAGGGGACTCACCGGGGAGCTGTTTTTT. Protein: CASSRIRDRGLTGELFF.

There are many counts of this clonotype. The chain employs TRBV29-1 and TRBJ2-1; no definite D call. Germline V CDR1 and CDR2: SQVTM, ANQGSEA. The CDR3 runs 12 residues. Trimming took off 0 bases at V and 8 bases at J, with 8 bases between the two ends. This CDR3 is CSVEDRLDEQFF. The CDR3 DNA follows: TGCAGCGTTGAAGATAGGCTGGATGAGCAGTTCTTC.

This chain joins TRBV20-1 and TRBJ1-6; D perhaps matches TRBD1 (5 bases). Per the germline V gene, CDR1 is DFQATT and CDR2 is SNEGSKA (reference sequence). This CDR3 comprises 15 residues. Trimming took 6 bases from V and 3 from J, leaving 15 bases between them. The CDR3 DNA reads TGCAGTGCCGCCTGGGACTTGGGCTATAATTCACCCCTCCACTTT. Translated: CSAAWDLGYNSPLHF.

There are a few counts of this clonotype. The chain carries TRBV3-1 and TRBJ2-3; D gene uncertain. The V and J ends lost 0 bases and 4 bases respectively, with 5 bases between them. Germline lookup yields CDR1 LGHDT and CDR2 YNNKEL (reference sequence). CDR3 length equals 13 residues. This CDR3 reads CASSQDWPDTQYF. The CDR3 DNA sequence: TGTGCCAGCAGCCAAGATTGGCCAGATACGCAGTATTTT.

This clonotype was observed a few times. This rearrangement joins TRBV29-1 to TRBJ2-1, with D uncertain. The V and J ends lost 3 bases and 5 bases respectively, with 5 bases between them. The V gene's germline CDR1 is SQVTM and CDR2 ANQGSEA. The CDR3 runs to 11 residues. The CDR3 loop reads CSVEENNEQFF. In DNA form, the CDR3 reads TGCAGCGTTGAGGAGAACAATGAGCAGTTCTTC.

This rearrangement joins TRBV3-1 to TRBJ2-7; D may be TRBD2 (5 bases). This CDR3 comprises 14 residues. V lost 5 bases and J lost 5, with 16 bases in between. Germline lookup yields CDR1 LGHDT and CDR2 YNNKEL (reference sequence). CDR3 in DNA: TGTGCCAGCAGCGAAGTGGGAGTAGTAAACGAGCAGTACTTC. Translation: CASSEVGVVNEQYF.

The chain recombines TRBV25-1 with TRBJ2-5, with D perhaps matching TRBD1 (6 bases). Germline assignment: CDR1 MGHDK and CDR2 SYGVNS. The CDR3 is made up of 17 amino acids. V was trimmed by 2 bases and J by 4 bases, leaving 20 bases between them. This chain's CDR3 is CASSELWGPGQGETQYF. The DNA of the CDR3 is TGTGCCAGCAGTGAACTCTGGGGGCCGGGGCAGGGAGAGACCCAGTACTTC.

In its sample, this clonotype was seen a few times. The V gene is TRBV12-3 or TRBV12-4, the J gene TRBJ2-1; weak D call: TRBD2 (6 bases). The CDR3 totals 15 residues. V was trimmed by 4 bases and J by 7 bases, leaving 17 bases between them. CDR3 amino acids: CASSSTPGLGNEQFF. CDR3 DNA: TGTGCCAGCAGTTCAACCCCGGGACTGGGGAATGAGCAGTTCTTC.

This chain connects TRBV28 to TRBJ2-3; no clear D. Germline V gives CDR1 MDHEN, CDR2 SYDVKM. Trimming took off 8 bases at V and 1 base at J, with 13 bases between the two ends. The CDR3 extends over 14 amino acids. CDR3 protein: CASQVFTGTDTQYF. CDR3 nucleotides: TGTGCCAGCCAAGTCTTTACAGGCACAGATACGCAGTATTTT.

This clonotype has more than one count but fewer than ten. This chain connects TRBV5-1 to TRBJ1-2; D call uncertain. Germline V gene data show CDR1 as SGHRS and CDR2 as YFSETQ. CDR3 length: 14 amino acids. The V and J ends lost 1 base and 1 base respectively, with 8 bases between them. CDR3 bases: TGCGCCAGCAGCTTGAATTTGGATAACTATGGCTACACCTTC. Protein product: CASSLNLDNYGYTF. Using reference TRBV5-1 and TRBJ1-2 for the parts outside the CDR3, the full variable domain is KAGVTQTPRYLIKTRGQQVTLSCSPISGHRSVSWYQQTPGQGLQFLFEYFSETQRNKGNFPGRFSGRQFSNSRSEMNVSTLELGDSALYLCASSLNLDNYGYTFGSGTRLTVV.

V and J are TRBV7-8 and TRBJ2-3; D remains ambiguous. Trimming pared 2 bases from V and 2 bases from J, leaving 14 bases between. Germline values: CDR1 SGHVS, CDR2 FQNEAQ. This CDR3 is 16 amino acids long. CDR3 sequence: CASSLSQPYNTDTQYF. The CDR3 DNA reads as TGTGCCAGCAGCTTATCACAGCCTTATAACACAGATACGCAGTATTTT.

In this sample, this clonotype turned up many times. The chain links TRBV15 to TRBJ2-1, with 9 bases identical to TRBD2. The germline CDR1 and CDR2 sequences are LNHNV and YYDKDF (reference sequence). Losses at the gene ends were 0 bases for V and 7 bases for J; bases not matched to a gene: 7. The CDR3 length is 16 residues. Here the CDR3 DNA reads TGTGCCACCAGCAGAGATAGGGCGGGAGGGTGGAATGAGCAGTTCTTC. This encodes CATSRDRAGGWNEQFF.

This clonotype was counted between two and nine times. The gene calls are TRBV12-3 or TRBV12-4 and TRBJ2-2, with 10 bases identical to TRBD1. This CDR3 comprises 16 residues. Losses at the gene ends were 5 bases for V and 4 bases for J; bases not matched to a gene: 7. The CDR3 nucleotides are TGTGCCAGCAGTGGGACAGGGGCTGTGCGCACCGGGGAGCTGTTTTTT. Protein sequence: CASSGTGAVRTGELFF.

This clonotype was observed a single time. The DNA for the CDR3 is TGTGCCAGCAGTTTAGCGAAGTTGGAAGAGACCCAGTACTTC. Protein sequence: CASSLAKLEETQYF. J is TRBJ2-5 and V is TRBV12-3 or TRBV12-4; no clear D. This CDR3 spans 14 amino acids. V was trimmed by 0 bases and J by 3 bases, leaving 8 bases between them.

The chain has TRBV7-9 and TRBJ2-2; TRBD1 is a possible D gene (5 bases). The CDR3 runs 13 residues. The ends were cut back, 1 base at V and 10 bases at J, with 10 bases in the middle. From germline, CDR1 is SEHNR and CDR2 FQNEAQ (reference sequence). The CDR3 sequence is CASSLGGTPELFF. The CDR3 region has the DNA TGTGCCAGCAGCTTAGGGGGCACCCCGGAGCTGTTTTTT.

The chain combines TRBV10-3 with TRBJ1-4, with D possibly TRBD1 on 5 matching bases. The CDR3 runs to 12 residues. The V end was cut by 6 bases, the J end by 6 bases, with 8 bases between. Germline V gene sequence: CDR1 ENHRY, CDR2 SYGVKD. The CDR3 is CAIRAGDEKLFF. DNA for the CDR3: TGTGCCATCAGGGCGGGGGATGAAAAACTGTTTTTT.

This clonotype turned up a few times. Compared with germline, one end of the junction differs, possibly owing to a read error. The chain joins TRBV7-7 to TRBJ2-7; 8 positions agree with TRBD1. Germline CDR1 SSHAT, CDR2 FNYEAQ (reference sequence). The CDR3 spans 18 residues. This chain's CDR3 is CASSLGAPGQDISYEQYF. For the CDR3, the DNA is TGTGCTAGCAGCTTAGGGGCGCCGGGACAGGATATCTCCTACGAGCAGTACTTC.

The J gene is TRBJ2-6, the V gene TRBV29-1; D ambiguous. The germline V gene encodes CDR1 SQVTM and CDR2 ANQGSEA. The CDR3 has 15 residues. V lost 6 bases to trimming and J lost 1 base, with 13 bases between them. This CDR3 is CSVTDARSGANVLTF. For the CDR3, the DNA is TGCAGCGTGACGGACGCCCGATCTGGGGCCAACGTCCTGACTTTC.

The chain has TRBV20-1 and TRBJ2-5; D is unresolved. CDR1 DFQATT and CDR2 SNEGSKA come from the germline V gene (reference sequence). Trimming shortened V by 1 base and J by 1 base, and 7 bases separated the two germline ends. This CDR3 is built from 13 residues. The chain's CDR3 is CSARGSSQETQYF. The DNA of the CDR3 is TGCAGTGCTAGAGGTTCCAGCCAAGAGACCCAGTACTTC.

In regard to this clonotype: Its ends do not fully match the called genes, so a read error is possible. This chain joins TRBV12-3 or TRBV12-4 and TRBJ2-5, with 12 bases that match TRBD2. The CDR3 covers 19 residues. CDR3 DNA: TGTGCCATCAGTCTAACTGGACTAGCGGGACCTACCCCTGGGGAGACCCAGTACTTC. Encoded protein: CAISLTGLAGPTPGETQYF.

This clonotype was seen ten or more times. This chain connects TRBV29-1 to TRBJ2-7; 7 bases agree with TRBD2. Trimming took 4 bases from V and 3 from J; bases not matched to a gene: 6. CDR3 length equals 13 residues. Germline CDR1 SQVTM, CDR2 ANQGSEA. The CDR3 DNA reads TGCAGCGTTGGGGCGGGAGAGGGCTACGAGCAGTACTTC. Protein: CSVGAGEGYEQYF.